This T cell receptor (beta chain) originates from a study of patients and donors after allogeneic stem cell transplantation. This clonotype has ten or more counts. TCRdb processed the RT-PCR reads anew with MiXCR; each CDR3 protein has one entry. The top ten hold 6% of the sample, which has some 960,000 distinct CDR3 sequences, roughly 18% seen once. Trimming pared 3 bases from V and 10 bases from J, leaving 7 bases between. There are 12 residues in the CDR3. V usage is TRBV12-3 or TRBV12-4 and J usage is TRBJ1-6; no firm D call. Sequencing was done on a sample of blood, either unsorted or a sorted T cell fraction (not recorded which). The source of this sequence is a human donor who was either an allogeneic HSCT recipient or a stem cell or donor lymphocyte infusion donor (not recorded which). It is not recorded whose cells these are; they may come from a transplant donor. CDR3 protein: CASSLFPSPLHF. CDR3 coding DNA: TGTGCCAGCAGTTTGTTTCCATCACCCCTCCACTTT.